These T cell receptor beta chains were read from a single sample in a study of cytomegalovirus exposure and HLA in healthy donors. Some clones are missing from TCRdb's copy, which holds only in-frame ones; the method was immunoSEQ multiplex PCR. The table shows about 94,000 clones, with 70% to 85% occurring only once. Sequenced sample: PBMCs. The origin of the receptors is a man under 40 in good health and CMV-seropositive. Both conserved end residues are part of each CDR3. The order of the fields is D gene, clone size, J gene, CDR3 length, V gene, CDR3 DNA, CDR3 protein. The D gene is left open where the match is weak. Expanded clones get a size class; other rows say once, few or many, or leave the size out.

>TRBD1|once|TRBJ2-7|14|TRBV30
TGTGCCTGGACCCCCGACAGGGTATACCACGAGCAGTACTTC
CAWTPDRVYHEQYF
>TRBD1|few|TRBJ1-2|15|TRBV27
TGTGCCAGCAGTTTATCCCCCGGGACAGGGGATGGCTACACCTTC
CASSLSPGTGDGYTF
>TRBD2|.|TRBJ2-7|14|TRBV5-6
TGCGCCAGCAGCTTAGGCGGGGGGGCCGACGAGCAGTACTTC
CASSLGGGADEQYF
>.|.|TRBJ1-5|12|TRBV7-9
TGTGCCAGCAGCTTCGACTATCAGCCCCAGCATTTT
CASSFDYQPQHF
>.|.|TRBJ1-6|15|TRBV6-5
TGTGCCAGCACTGCCGGGACACGGGATGAGTCACCCCTCCACTTT
CASTAGTRDESPLHF
>TRBD1|.|TRBJ1-5|14|TRBV6-1
TGTGCCAGCAGAGGGACAGGTAGCAATCAGCCCCAGAATTTT
CASRGTGSNQPQNF
>TRBD2|.|TRBJ2-7|15|TRBV7-2
TGTGCCAGCAGCCCCCGACTAGCGGGGGGCCACGAGCAGTACTTC
CASSPRLAGGHEQYF
>TRBD1|.|TRBJ2-6|15|TRBV5-4
TGTGCCAGCAGCCTGACAGGGACCGGGGCCAACGTCCTGACTTTC
CASSLTGTGANVLTF
>TRBD1|.|TRBJ1-2|15|TRBV29-1
TGCAGCGTTGTCAAACCGGGACAGGGGGGCTATGGCTACACCTTC
CSVVKPGQGGYGYTF
>TRBD1|.|TRBJ1-4|15|TRBV25-1
TGTGCCAGCAGTGTTCGACAGGGGGCTGAGGAAAAACTGTTTTTT
CASSVRQGAEEKLFF
>.|few|TRBJ2-3|11|TRBV7-9
TGTGCCAGCAGCGAGGGAGATACGCAGTATTTT
CASSEGDTQYF
>TRBD1|.|TRBJ1-2|14|TRBV6-1
TGTGCCACCTCTCCGGGGGGGACAGACTATGGCTACACCTTC
CATSPGGTDYGYTF
>.|.|TRBJ1-1|15|TRBV5-1
TGCGCCAGCAGCTGGGCCGGGACTGCAAACACTGAAGCTTTCTTT
CASSWAGTANTEAFF
>.|.|TRBJ1-5|15|TRBV15
TGTGCCACCAGCAGCCTAACACAGGGCAGGCAGCCCCAGCATTTT
CATSSLTQGRQPQHF
>TRBD1|.|TRBJ2-7|16|TRBV28
TGTGCCAGCAGTTCGCCCCGGGACAGTCTCCATGATCAGCAGTACTTC
CASSSPRDSLHDQQYF
>TRBD1|.|TRBJ1-2|14|TRBV7-9
TGTGCCAGCAGTCGACAGGGAGTTAACTATGGCTCCACCTTC
CASSRQGVNYGSTF
>.|.|TRBJ1-2|12|TRBV6-1
TGTGCCAGCAGTGATCCCGGCTATGGCTACACCTTC
CASSDPGYGYTF
>.|once|TRBJ2-7|14|TRBV12-1
TGTGCCAGCAGCTTGAGACGGGTCCCCTACGAGCAGTACTTC
CASSLRRVPYEQYF
>TRBD1|.|TRBJ2-5|16|TRBV15
TGTGCCACCAGCAACTGGGACAGGAGGGACCAAGAGACCCAGTACTTC
CATSNWDRRDQETQYF
>TRBD1|medium-sized|TRBJ2-7|14|TRBV11-3
TGTGCCCGCGTTCCGGGACAGGCCCTTTACGAGCAGTACTTC
CARVPGQALYEQYF
>.|once|TRBJ1-3|15|TRBV5-8
TGTGCCAGCAGCTTCAGGGGATACTCTGGAAACACCATATATTTT
CASSFRGYSGNTIYF
>TRBD1|.|TRBJ2-3|15|TRBV6-5
TGTGCCAGCATCCGGGACAGGGGGCAAGTAGGTACGCAGTATTTT
CASIRDRGQVGTQYF
>TRBD2|once|TRBJ2-3|17|TRBV5-6
TGTGCCAGCAGCTTGTCTACTAGCGGGGGGGTAACAGATACGCAGTATTTT
CASSLSTSGGVTDTQYF
>.|.|TRBJ1-3|15|TRBV6-5
TGTGCCAGCGCTCGCGAAAAGAGCTCTGGAAACACCATATATTTT
CASAREKSSGNTIYF
>TRBD1|.|TRBJ2-2|16|TRBV10-3
TGTGCCATCAGTGGACAGGGGTCTGGGTACACCGGGGAGCTGTTTTTT
CAISGQGSGYTGELFF
>.|.|TRBJ2-6|15|TRBV4-2
TGTGCCAGCAGCCAAGACGGGGCTGGGGCCAACGTCCTGACTTTC
CASSQDGAGANVLTF
>TRBD2|.|TRBJ2-1|16|TRBV5-1
TGCGCCAGCAGCTCAACGGGACTAGCGACTAACAATGAGCAGTTCTTC
CASSSTGLATNNEQFF
>.|.|TRBJ2-2|13|TRBV6-5
TGTGCCAGCTTCGAAGCGAGAGCCGGGGAGCTGTTTTTT
CASFEARAGELFF
>TRBD2|.|TRBJ2-3|13|TRBV30
TGTGCCTGGAAAAGGACTAGCGGGGATACGCAGTATTTT
CAWKRTSGDTQYF
>.|few|TRBJ1-1|13|TRBV5-1
TGCGCCAGCAGCCTTCAGGGGAACACTGAAGCTTTCTTT
CASSLQGNTEAFF
>.|.|TRBJ1-2|13|TRBV4-1
TGCGCCAGCAGCCAAGAACCAGGGGTTGGCTACACCTTC
CASSQEPGVGYTF
>TRBD2|once|TRBJ2-3|15|TRBV5-4
TGTGCCAGCAGGGTTTATCGGGGGGGGGCGGATACGCAGTATTTT
CASRVYRGGADTQYF
>.|.|TRBJ2-1|15|TRBV7-9
TGTGCCAGCAGCTTAGGGGGGGGGCCGCACAATGAGCAGTTCTTC
CASSLGGGPHNEQFF